This T cell receptor (beta chain) was documented in a study of vaccination and CD4 T cells after COVID-19. Study background: Ranging from 14 to 241, the interval between dose two and post-vaccine sampling had a median of approximately 70 days.

With the Oncomine TCR Beta short-read assay, DNA from cultured CD4+ T cells was sequenced. TCRdb used MiXCR to reprocess the PCR reads, holding one entry per CDR3 protein. This table holds 23,000 or so distinct CDR3 sequences, about 30% found once. Time point reported: late sampling 161 to 241 days after vaccination in a few convalescent patients. Treatment indicated: approximately 9-day PBMC culture with coronavirus spike peptide pools or control peptides (ViraFEST assay). Every well contained some 2 million PBMCs, which were grown with approximately 9 IU/ml IL-2 and around 9.5 ug/ml peptide pools. Regarding this clonotype: The antigen remains unidentified.

Germline V gene data show CDR1 as LNHDA and CDR2 as SQIVND (reference sequence). Trimming at V came to 5 bases and at J to 1 base, leaving 8 bases not matched to a gene. The CDR3 is made up of 15 amino acids. Here the sequenced sample was CD4+ T cells from blood, cultured in vitro, taken about 7 months after SARS-CoV-2 vaccination. The rearrangement joins TRBV19 to TRBJ2-7; 7 nucleotides line up with TRBD1. This sequence originates from a human donor who had recovered from COVID-19. CDR3 nucleotides: TGTGCCAGTAGTGTTTTGAGCAGGGGGTCCTACGAGCAGTACTTC. Translating gives CASSVLSRGSYEQYF.